The next 19 T cell receptor beta chains were all read from a single sample in a study of T cell repertoires in cytomegalovirus infection (dated by TCRdb to between 2018 and 2020). Data came from an Illumina HiSeq 1500. TCRdb's own reprocessing of the public reads used fastp at Q25 and MiXCR and kept productive beta chains. Every CDR3 protein is listed once, alongside the most common genes and DNA of its rows. This sample gives approximately 910,000 distinct CDR3 sequences in total; roughly 31% of them show up just once. The ten largest clones represent under 15% of the sample. No antigens are known for them. The sample's treatment or condition, from its label and the paper: in vitro stimulation with specific CMV peptide epitopes to enrich CMV-specific T cells. The sequences come from cultured CD8+ T cells from PBMCs, collected from culture after CMV antigen stimulation. These TCRs come from a human donor in good health (CMV status not recorded). Some clones in this sample may be carry-over from other donors' samples.

This chain links TRBV11-2 with TRBJ2-1; D not certain. Trimming cost V 3 bases and J 5 bases, with 11 bases left between them. The CDR3 spans 14 residues. Per germline, CDR1 SGHAT and CDR2 FQNNGV. Here the CDR3 reads CASSFTGTHNEQFF. The CDR3 nucleotides read TGTGCCAGCAGCTTCACGGGTACCCACAATGAGCAGTTCTTC.

Worth noting for this clonotype: Given a much more abundant clone one base away, this may be a read error. The gene calls are TRBV6-1 and TRBJ2-7, with D perhaps matching TRBD1 (6 bases). Per germline, CDR1 MNHNS and CDR2 SASEGT. V gave up 8 bases and J gave up 2 bases, with 13 bases separating them. This CDR3 spans 13 amino acids. CDR3 coding DNA: TGTGCCAGCTGTAGCGAGGGGGCCTACGAGCAGTACTTC. It encodes CASCSEGAYEQYF.

As DNA, the CDR3 is TGTGCCAGCACCCGACCCGGGGACTTCCACACCGGGGAGCTGTTTTTT. Protein: CASTRPGDFHTGELFF. The V gene is TRBV28, the J gene TRBJ2-2; D might be TRBD2 (6 bases). Trimming stripped 7 bases from V and 3 bases from J, with 18 bases between. Per germline, CDR1 MDHEN and CDR2 SYDVKM. This CDR3 region has 16 residues.

This clonotype came up a few times. The V and J genes are TRBV29-1 and TRBJ2-1, with D perhaps TRBD1 or TRBD2 (5 bases each). Germline V gives CDR1 SQVTM, CDR2 ANQGSEA. The CDR3 has 15 amino acids. The V end lost 7 bases, the J end lost 2 bases, and 18 bases lay between the germline ends. Here the CDR3 reads CSAQGEMGAYNEQFF. The DNA of the CDR3 is TGCAGCGCCCAAGGGGAGATGGGAGCCTACAATGAGCAGTTCTTC.

This clonotype was detected many times. CDR3 loop: CASSQDWGGDTEAFF. CDR3 bases: TGTGCCAGCAGCCAAGATTGGGGGGGGGACACTGAAGCTTTCTTT. J is TRBJ1-1 and V is TRBV4-2; maybe TRBD1 (5 bases). CDR1 is LGHNA and CDR2 is YNFKEQ in the germline V gene. The V end was cut by 0 bases, the J end by 3 bases, with 11 bases between. The CDR3 covers 15 residues.

The chain uses TRBV5-6 and TRBJ1-4; no firm D call. Trimming stripped 8 bases from V and 0 bases from J, with 14 bases between. CDR3 length equals 15 residues. CDR1 SGHDT and CDR2 YYEEEE come from the germline V gene. In nucleotides, the CDR3 is TGTGCCAGTAGCCTAGGGTCCCCAACTAATGAAAAACTGTTTTTT. It encodes CASSLGSPTNEKLFF.

This chain connects TRBV5-1 to TRBJ1-1; D gene unclear. The CDR3 spans 15 residues. The V gene's germline CDR1 is SGHRS and CDR2 YFSETQ. The V end was cut by 0 bases, the J end by 2 bases, with 11 bases between. In DNA, the CDR3 is TGCGCCAGCAGCTTGGACAGTTACTTTAACACTGAAGCTTTCTTT. The encoded protein is CASSLDSYFNTEAFF. The full variable domain, completed using reference TRBV5-1 and TRBJ1-1, is KAGVTQTPRYLIKTRGQQVTLSCSPISGHRSVSWYQQTPGQGLQFLFEYFSETQRNKGNFPGRFSGRQFSNSRSEMNVSTLELGDSALYLCASSLDSYFNTEAFFGQGTRLTVV.

A few counts support this clonotype. The CDR3 is CASSLLTGSETQYF. The CDR3, as DNA: TGTGCCAGCAGCTTATTAACAGGGTCGGAGACCCAGTACTTC. The rearrangement uses TRBV4-2 and TRBJ2-5, with D perhaps TRBD1 (6 bases). Germline V gene data show CDR1 as LGHNA and CDR2 as YNFKEQ. This CDR3 has 14 amino acids. V shed 5 bases and J shed 5 bases, with 15 bases lying between them.

This clonotype appeared many times. This rearrangement joins TRBV7-6 to TRBJ2-3; 7 positions agree with TRBD2. The length of the CDR3 is 16 residues. V was clipped by 1 base and J by 2 bases; unmatched bases: 6. The germline gives CDR1 SGHVS, CDR2 FNYEAQ. The CDR3 region is CASSLGAGEFTDTQYF. CDR3 nucleotides: TGTGCCAGCAGCTTAGGTGCGGGGGAGTTCACAGATACGCAGTATTTT. The full variable domain, with the rest looked up from reference TRBV7-6 and TRBJ2-3, is GAGVSQSPRYKVTKRGQDVALRCDPISGHVSLYWYRQALGQGPEFLTYFNYEAQQDKSGLPNDRFSAERPEGSISTLTIQRTEQRDSAMYRCASSLGAGEFTDTQYFGPGTRLTVL.

The chain is built from TRBV5-5 and TRBJ2-3, with 11 bases matching TRBD2. The CDR3 totals 16 residues. Germline-derived CDR1 and CDR2 are SGHKS and YYEKEE (reference sequence). J was trimmed by 6 bases and V by 4 bases; bases with no gene match: 10. The CDR3 DNA reads as TGTGCCAGCAGCACGGCCGGGACTAGCGGTTGGGATACGCAGTATTTT. This codes for CASSTAGTSGWDTQYF.

In regard to this clonotype: A much larger clonotype is one base distant, so this may be a read error. V and J are TRBV7-6 and TRBJ1-6; 9 nucleotides match TRBD1. The CDR3 has 14 residues. Looked up from germline, CDR1 is SGHVS and CDR2 is FNYEAQ. The trim removed 7 bases at V and 9 bases at J, leaving 7 bases unmatched. CDR3 sequence (DNA): TGTGCCAGCACTCGGGACAGGGTCGGTTCACCCCTCCACTTT. Residues: CASTRDRVGSPLHF.

In this sample, this clonotype turned up once. The chain uses TRBV5-5 and TRBJ1-6; TRBD1 is a possible D gene (5 bases). V was pared by 1 base and J by 7 bases, with 9 bases between. CDR1 SGHKS and CDR2 YYEKEE come from the germline V gene (reference sequence). The CDR3 runs 14 residues. The CDR3 spells CASSLYRRNSPLHF. In nucleotides, the CDR3 is TGTGCCAGCAGCTTGTACAGGAGAAATTCACCCCTCCACTTT. Drawing the rest from reference TRBV5-5 and TRBJ1-6, the complete variable domain is DAGVTQSPTHLIKTRGQQVTLRCSPISGHKSVSWYQQVLGQGPQFIFQYYEKEERGRGNFPDRFSARQFPNYSSELNVNALLLGDSALYLCASSLYRRNSPLHFGNGTRLTVT.

As DNA, the CDR3 is TGTGCCAGCAGTGAACTTTTAGCGGGGGGGAAGGAGACCCAGTACTTC. It encodes CASSELLAGGKETQYF. The chain couples TRBV28 to TRBJ2-5; 11 bases line up with TRBD2. Germline V CDR1 and CDR2: MDHEN, SYDVKM. Germline trimming cut 5 bases from V and 5 bases from J; bases unmatched to any gene: 10. The CDR3 covers 16 residues.

This clonotype was seen more than once but under ten times. V is TRBV27 and J is TRBJ2-7; D is uncertain. The CDR3 consists of 13 residues. Germline-derived CDR1 and CDR2 are MNHEY and SMNVEV (reference sequence). V lost 5 bases, J lost 6 bases, and 14 bases lay in between. The CDR3 coding sequence is TGTGCCAGCAGTCCGACCCCGGAGTCCGAGCAGTACTTC. Translating gives CASSPTPESEQYF.

This clonotype was observed a handful of times. J is TRBJ2-5 and V is TRBV10-3; possibly TRBD2 for D (6 bases). Germline V lookup: CDR1 ENHRY, CDR2 SYGVKD. The germline V and J ends were trimmed by 3 bases and 3 bases, with 8 bases remaining between them. This CDR3 region has 13 residues. The CDR3 sequence is CAISDPGEETQYF. Written as DNA, the CDR3 is TGTGCCATCAGTGATCCGGGGGAAGAGACCCAGTACTTC.

This clonotype was found a few times. The rearrangement uses TRBV12-3 or TRBV12-4 and TRBJ2-2; 10 bases fit TRBD2. With V trimmed by 0 bases and J by 1 base, 11 bases remained unmatched. The CDR3 is made up of 20 amino acids. CDR3 DNA: TGTGCCAGCAGTTTAGCGCTGCGGCTAGCGGGGGCCCAGAACACCGGGGAGCTGTTTTTT. This gives the protein CASSLALRLAGAQNTGELFF.

V is TRBV6-1 and J is TRBJ2-7, with 9 nucleotides matching TRBD1. Looked up from germline, CDR1 is MNHNS and CDR2 is SASEGT. CDR3 length: 15 amino acids. Trimming cost V 5 bases and J 2 bases; bases outside gene matches: 7. The CDR3 region is CASSYGDRATYEQYF. CDR3 nucleotides: TGTGCCAGCAGTTACGGGGACAGGGCAACCTACGAGCAGTACTTC.

This rearrangement joins TRBV4-2 to TRBJ2-1; D possibly corresponds to TRBD1 (5 bases). Germline CDR1 is LGHNA and CDR2 is YNFKEQ. V lost 2 bases to trimming and J lost 4 bases, with 12 bases between them. This CDR3 spans 15 amino acids. CDR3 protein: CASSQSQGPYNEQFF. DNA for the CDR3: TGTGCCAGCAGCCAATCCCAGGGCCCTTACAATGAGCAGTTCTTC.

This clonotype was seen ten or more times. The CDR3 DNA is TGTGCCAGCAGCGTGGGACAGAATCCTCAGTACTTC. This sequence encodes CASSVGQNPQYF. The V and J genes are TRBV7-6 and TRBJ2-7; 7 nucleotides align to TRBD1. Germline V gene data show CDR1 as SGHVS and CDR2 as FNYEAQ. The CDR3 is 12 residues long. V gave up 5 bases and J gave up 10 bases; unmatched junction bases: 8.